The 22 T cell receptor beta chains below were found in one sample sequenced in a study of blood T cell repertoires in COVID-19. Generated by immunoSEQ multiplex PCR, the TCRdb table keeps only in-frame clones and is missing some. The sample contains around 180,000 clones, roughly 70% of which appear only once. What was sequenced was peripheral blood. The receptors were gathered from an elderly woman with acute or convalescent COVID-19.

The table lists this clone with a few counts. This chain joins TRBV6-2 or TRBV6-3 and TRBJ2-2; no clear D gene. Trimming shortened V by 2 bases and J by 2 bases, and 12 bases separated the two germline ends. CDR3 size: 16 residues. The germline CDR1 and CDR2 sequences are MNHEY and SVGEGT. CDR3 region: CASSYGQVFNTGELFF. DNA of the CDR3: TGTGCCAGCAGTTACGGGCAGGTCTTCAACACCGGGGAGCTGTTTTTT.

The chain uses TRBV3-1 (or the pseudogene TRBV3-2) and TRBJ1-4; D remains unclear. CDR3 length: 14 amino acids. The germline gives CDR1 LGHDT, CDR2 YNNKEL (reference sequence). Deletions cut 0 bases from V and 8 bases from J, with 10 bases between. The CDR3 DNA reads as TGTGCCAGCAGCCAAGATGGATCAGGCGAAAAACTGTTTTTT. This codes for CASSQDGSGEKLFF.

The rearrangement uses TRBV11-2 and TRBJ2-2; unclear D gene. The CDR3 runs to 16 residues. Germline-derived CDR1 and CDR2 are SGHAT and FQNNGV. V was clipped by 4 bases and J by 1 base, with 13 bases between them. This chain's CDR3 is CASSYRWRLNTGELFF. The DNA of the CDR3 is TGTGCCAGCAGCTACCGGTGGCGGCTGAACACCGGGGAGCTGTTTTTT.

This rearrangement joins TRBV10-3 to TRBJ1-5; D gene ambiguous. CDR1 ENHRY and CDR2 SYGVKD come from the germline V gene. The CDR3 runs 14 residues. V was cut by 4 bases and J by 3 bases, with 10 bases left in between. CDR3 sequence reads: CAISGGVHNQPQHF. In DNA, the CDR3 is TGTGCCATCAGTGGCGGGGTTCACAATCAGCCCCAGCATTTT.

V is TRBV5-1 and J is TRBJ1-1; D is possibly TRBD1 (5 bases). The CDR3 covers 15 residues. Trimming removed 0 bases at V and 4 bases at J, with 13 bases between. The germline gives CDR1 SGHRS, CDR2 YFSETQ. The CDR3 nucleotides are TGCGCCAGCAGCTTGGGATCAGGGAGGTCCACTGAAGCTTTCTTT. Translating it yields CASSLGSGRSTEAFF.

The chain couples TRBV6-5 to TRBJ2-5; the D gene is possibly TRBD2 (6 bases). This CDR3 contains 16 residues. With 0 bases removed from V and 4 bases from J, the gap between germline ends came to 15 bases. Germline CDR1 MNHEY, CDR2 SVGAGI. In DNA form, the CDR3 reads TGTGCCAGCAGTTACTCTTACGGGAGTAGGGGAGAGACCCAGTACTTC. It translates to CASSYSYGSRGETQYF.

The CDR3 loop is CASSLVAGSNQPQHF. DNA for the CDR3: TGTGCCAGCAGCTTAGTTGCAGGTAGCAATCAGCCCCAGCATTTT. V usage is TRBV7-2 and J usage is TRBJ1-5, with D hard to call. V lost 1 base and J lost 0, with 7 bases in between. The germline V gene encodes CDR1 SGHTA and CDR2 FQGNSA. CDR3 length: 15 amino acids.

This clone was observed a single time. The rearrangement uses TRBV5-1 and TRBJ2-3; 15 positions agree with TRBD2. CDR3 length equals 17 residues. V lost 4 bases and J lost 3; bases outside the gene matches: 6. CDR1 is SGHRS, CDR2 YFSETQ, per germline. This CDR3 reads CASSLGLAGGKTDTQYF. The CDR3 bases are TGCGCCAGCAGCCTCGGACTAGCGGGAGGGAAAACAGATACGCAGTATTTT.

J is TRBJ1-1 and V is TRBV29-1, with 9 bases that match TRBD1. This CDR3 comprises 14 residues. Germline V lookup: CDR1 SQVTM, CDR2 ANQGSEA. The V segment lost 4 bases and the J segment 5 bases; nucleotides outside the gene matches: 8. CDR3 nucleotides: TGCAGCGTTGTTGATACAGGGGGCTGGACTGAAGCTTTCTTT. As protein: CSVVDTGGWTEAFF.

The rearrangement links TRBV6-5 to TRBJ1-4; a possible D gene is TRBD1 (5 bases). Germline CDR1 MNHEY, CDR2 SVGAGI. The V and J ends lost 6 bases and 10 bases respectively, with 21 bases between them. There are 15 residues in the CDR3. The DNA for the CDR3 is TGTGCCAGCAGAGGCGTACAAGGGGCTTTTGGAAAACTGTTTTTT. Protein: CASRGVQGAFGKLFF.

This clone was counted a few times. This rearrangement joins TRBV15 to TRBJ2-1; 11 nucleotides match TRBD1. Germline values: CDR1 LNHNV, CDR2 YYDKDF (reference sequence). V gave up 0 bases and J gave up 5 bases; unmatched junction bases: 3. The length of the CDR3 is 16 residues. The CDR3 bases are TGTGCCACCAGCAGAGAAGGACAGGGGGCACACAATGAGCAGTTCTTC. It encodes CATSREGQGAHNEQFF.

The gene calls are TRBV28 and TRBJ1-2, with 8 bases lining up with TRBD1. CDR3 length: 15 amino acids. V shed 6 bases, J shed 3 bases, and the junction held 9 bases outside the gene matches. Germline loops: CDR1 MDHEN, CDR2 SYDVKM. CDR3 region: CASSPGGAQYYGYTF. The CDR3 nucleotides are TGTGCCAGCAGCCCAGGGGGCGCCCAATACTATGGCTACACCTTC.

The gene calls are TRBV28 and TRBJ1-2, with 7 bases identical to TRBD1. V was clipped by 8 bases and J by 3 bases; unmatched bases: 9. Germline CDR1 reads MDHEN; CDR2 reads SYDVKM. CDR3 length equals 14 residues. In nucleotides, the CDR3 is TGTGCCAGCTGGGGACAGAGATCGTACTATGGCTACACCTTC. Its protein product is CASWGQRSYYGYTF.

The genes are TRBV3-1 (or the pseudogene TRBV3-2) and TRBJ1-1, with 8 bases aligning to TRBD1. The CDR3 contains 15 residues. CDR1 and CDR2 from the germline V gene are LGHDT and YNNKEL (reference sequence). Trimming cost V 1 base and J 5 bases; bases outside gene matches: 6. The CDR3 region has the DNA TGTGCCAGCAGCCAAGCGTTCCAGGGGGCTACTGAAGCTTTCTTT. This sequence encodes CASSQAFQGATEAFF.

The V and J genes are TRBV27 and TRBJ1-3, with D hard to call. The germline gives CDR1 MNHEY, CDR2 SMNVEV (reference sequence). The CDR3 is made up of 13 amino acids. Trimming pared 4 bases from V and 5 bases from J, leaving 9 bases between. CDR3: CASSSNHRNTIYF. CDR3 DNA: TGTGCCAGCAGTTCTAATCACCGAAACACCATATATTTT.

CDR3 region: CASSIQRNTGELFF. DNA for the CDR3: TGTGCCAGCAGCATACAGAGGAACACCGGGGAGCTGTTTTTT. The V and J genes are TRBV11-2 and TRBJ2-2; D is undetermined. This CDR3 has 14 residues. Germline assignment: CDR1 SGHAT and CDR2 FQNNGV. Trimming left V 5 bases short and J 1 base short, with 8 bases between. The full variable domain, rest sourced from reference TRBV11-2 and TRBJ2-2, is EAGVAQSPRYKIIEKRQSVAFWCNPISGHATLYWYQQILGQGPKLLIQFQNNGVVDDSQLPKDRFSAERLKGVDSTLKIQPAKLEDSAVYLCASSIQRNTGELFFGEGSRLTVL.

The V and J genes are TRBV10-3 and TRBJ2-5; 7 bases are a match to TRBD1. Unmatched junction bases numbered 6, after V lost 5 bases and J lost 3 bases. Looked up from germline, CDR1 is ENHRY and CDR2 is SYGVKD. This CDR3 region has 14 residues. CDR3: CAISSPGTEETQYF. The CDR3 nucleotides read TGTGCCATCAGTTCCCCCGGGACAGAAGAGACCCAGTACTTC.

The J gene is TRBJ2-7, the V gene TRBV6-5; TRBD2 agrees at 7 bases. J lost 4 bases, V lost 0 bases, and 9 bases had no gene match. Germline values: CDR1 MNHEY, CDR2 SVGAGI. This CDR3 is 16 amino acids long. In DNA, the CDR3 is TGTGCCAGCAGTTACTCGTTGGCTAGCGGCCTTTACGAGCAGTACTTC. Protein: CASSYSLASGLYEQYF.

The rearrangement joins TRBV6-2 or TRBV6-3 to TRBJ2-2; no definite D call. Germline CDR1 MNHEY, CDR2 SVGEGT. Trimming cost V 6 bases and J 7 bases, with 9 bases left between them. The CDR3 loop spans 12 amino acids. CDR3 sequence (DNA): TGTGCCAGCAGCCTAAATAACGGGGAGCTGTTTTTT. Amino acid sequence: CASSLNNGELFF.

V usage is TRBV25-1 and J usage is TRBJ1-2, with a tentative D call TRBD1 (6 bases). Germline V CDR1 and CDR2: MGHDK, SYGVNS. CDR3 size: 14 residues. Trimming removed 3 bases at V and 6 bases at J, with 14 bases between. CDR3 DNA sequence: TGTGCCAGCAGTGATCCTCGGACAGAAGATGGCTACACCTTC. Amino acid sequence: CASSDPRTEDGYTF.

The chain employs TRBV2 and TRBJ1-4; no reliable D call. Germline-derived CDR1 and CDR2 are SNHLY and FYNNEI. V was shortened by 7 bases and J by 5 bases, with 8 bases between the two germline ends. This CDR3 is built from 12 residues. The CDR3 DNA follows: TGTGCCAGCACGTCGGTGAATGAAAAACTGTTTTTT. It specifies CASTSVNEKLFF.

This chain uses TRBV27 with TRBJ2-2, with TRBD2 identical over 9 bases. This CDR3 has 14 amino acids. J was trimmed by 4 bases and V by 6 bases; bases with no gene match: 3. Germline values: CDR1 MNHEY, CDR2 SMNVEV (reference sequence). CDR3 residues: CASRLAGLTGELFF. CDR3 DNA sequence: TGTGCCAGCAGACTAGCGGGCCTCACCGGGGAGCTGTTTTTT.